What follows are 19 T cell receptor beta chains derived from one specimen sequenced in a study of blood T cells in healthy people across ages. Together with a sample-barcoded 5' primer, a J-beta primer mix was included in a second PCR lasting about 6 to 11 cycles. TCRdb itself ran the 5' RACE reads through MiXCR, one entry per CDR3 protein. In the table there are just over 800,000 distinct CDR3 sequences, around 62% of which are singletons. Sequencing was performed on blood. The receptor source for this set is a man younger than 40 in good health.

The chain uses TRBV15 and TRBJ2-1, with 7 positions matching TRBD2. V lost 0 bases to trimming and J lost 9 bases; unmatched junction nucleotides: 8. Germline V gives CDR1 LNHNV, CDR2 YYDKDF (reference sequence). CDR3 length: 15 amino acids. CDR3 loop: CATSRDRAGRAEQFF. CDR3 nucleotides: TGTGCCACCAGCAGAGATAGAGCGGGGAGAGCTGAGCAGTTCTTC.

CDR3 in DNA: TGTGCCAGCAGCTCCATTCGGGGGGAGGCAGATACGCAGTATTTT. Translated, it gives CASSSIRGEADTQYF. The chain joins TRBV5-6 to TRBJ2-3; the match to TRBD2 covers 7 bases. The CDR3 is 15 amino acids. The ends lost 3 bases at V and 4 bases at J; junction bases unmatched: 8. The germline V gene encodes CDR1 SGHDT and CDR2 YYEEEE.

The chain links TRBV6-2 or TRBV6-3 to TRBJ2-7; tentatively, D is TRBD1 (5 bases). Germline V gene sequence: CDR1 MNHEY, CDR2 SVGEGT. V was pared by 0 bases and J by 2 bases, with 14 bases between. This CDR3 contains 16 residues. The CDR3 region is CASSYSAAGWTYEQYF. For the CDR3, the DNA is TGTGCCAGCAGTTACTCTGCGGCAGGGTGGACCTACGAGCAGTACTTC.

The CDR3 is CASSPQGAGETQYF. The CDR3 DNA sequence: TGTGCCAGCAGTCCACAGGGAGCTGGGGAGACCCAGTACTTC. J is TRBJ2-5 and V is TRBV6-2 or TRBV6-3, with D possibly TRBD1 on 6 matching bases. Germline V lookup: CDR1 MNHEY, CDR2 SVGEGT. With 5 bases removed from V and 5 bases from J, the gap between germline ends came to 15 bases. This CDR3 region has 14 residues.

CDR3 residues: CASSPIIGSGAYTDTQYF. The CDR3 DNA is TGTGCCAGCAGCCCAATTATCGGCTCGGGGGCCTACACAGATACGCAGTATTTT. V and J are TRBV12-3 or TRBV12-4 and TRBJ2-3; tentatively, D is TRBD1 or TRBD2 (6 bases each). The CDR3 extends over 18 amino acids. V was shortened by 6 bases and J by 2 bases, with 24 bases between the two germline ends.

The V call is TRBV7-2, the J call TRBJ2-6; D unresolved. CDR3 length: 15 amino acids. CDR1 is SGHTA, CDR2 FQGNSA, per germline. V dropped 5 bases and J dropped 1 base, with 9 bases sitting between them. Written as DNA, the CDR3 is TGTGCCAGCAGCCCATCTTATTCTGGGGCCAACGTCCTGACTTTC. Translating gives CASSPSYSGANVLTF.

This clonotype has a handful of counts. V and J are TRBV7-6 and TRBJ1-2, with 9 positions matching TRBD1. The CDR3 is 14 amino acids. V lost 1 base to trimming and J lost 6 bases; unmatched junction nucleotides: 3. Germline assignment: CDR1 SGHVS and CDR2 FNYEAQ. The CDR3 spells CASSLGTGVDGYTF. As DNA, the CDR3 is TGTGCCAGCAGCTTAGGGACAGGGGTGGATGGCTACACCTTC.

This clonotype was recorded a few times. The rearrangement links TRBV4-3 to TRBJ2-1; a weak D match, TRBD1 (6 bases). The CDR3 extends over 15 amino acids. Trimming cost V 2 bases and J 0 bases, with 8 bases left between them. Germline V gives CDR1 LGHNA, CDR2 YSLEER. The CDR3, as DNA: TGCGCCAGCAGCCAAACAGGGAGCTCCTACAATGAGCAGTTCTTC. Translation gives CASSQTGSSYNEQFF.

Only a few counts were recorded for this clonotype. V usage is TRBV14 and J usage is TRBJ2-4; D uncertain. Trimming removed 0 bases from V and 5 bases from J, with 11 bases in between. The CDR3 length is 15 residues. CDR1 is SGHDN and CDR2 is FVKESK in the germline V gene. The CDR3 sequence: CASSQEMGSQNIQYF. CDR3 nucleotide sequence: TGTGCCAGCAGCCAAGAGATGGGGTCCCAAAACATTCAGTACTTC.

The rearrangement links TRBV5-1 to TRBJ1-2, with a possible D match to TRBD1 (6 bases). There are 15 residues in the CDR3. The V end lost 3 bases, the J end lost 3 bases, and 15 bases lay between the germline ends. Germline lookup yields CDR1 SGHRS and CDR2 YFSETQ. The CDR3 protein is CASSSRGGGDYGYTF. In DNA form, the CDR3 reads TGCGCCAGCAGCTCCCGAGGGGGAGGCGACTATGGCTACACCTTC.

In its sample, this clonotype was seen a few times. The chain carries TRBV7-9 and TRBJ2-5; 11 bases align to TRBD1. V trimming: 7 bases; J trimming: 2 bases; junction bases outside the gene matches: 6. Germline V CDR1 and CDR2: SEHNR, FQNEAQ (reference sequence). The CDR3 runs to 15 residues. CDR3 residues: CASNPGQGVQETQYF. CDR3 DNA sequence: TGTGCCAGCAACCCGGGACAGGGGGTACAAGAGACCCAGTACTTC.

V usage is TRBV12-3 or TRBV12-4 and J usage is TRBJ1-6, with D possibly matching TRBD1 (6 bases). This CDR3 has 17 amino acids. V lost 1 base and J 8 bases, leaving 18 bases between the germline ends. The CDR3 is CASSLGGQTQAHSPLHF. In DNA, the CDR3 is TGTGCCAGCAGTTTAGGGGGACAAACCCAGGCCCATTCACCCCTCCACTTT.

The CDR3 is CASSRTSGGFEQFF. CDR3 DNA sequence: TGCGCCAGCAGCCGGACTAGCGGGGGATTTGAGCAGTTCTTC. The J gene is TRBJ2-1, the V gene TRBV5-1; 13 nucleotides match TRBD2. The CDR3 contains 14 residues. The germline V gene has CDR1 SGHRS and CDR2 YFSETQ. Trimming at V came to 4 bases and at J to 9 bases, leaving 4 bases not matched to a gene.

The V call is TRBV5-1, the J call TRBJ2-1; TRBD2 might be the D (5 bases). Per the germline V gene, CDR1 is SGHRS and CDR2 is YFSETQ. This CDR3 contains 16 residues. Deletions cut 6 bases from V and 6 bases from J, with 22 bases between. The CDR3 DNA reads as TGCGCCAGCAAAGCCCCCACGAGCGCCCGGGGCAATGAGCAGTTCTTC. Translation: CASKAPTSARGNEQFF.

CDR3 coding DNA: TGTGCCAGCAGCTTAGCGATGGGACAGGTCTATGGCTACACCTTC. It encodes CASSLAMGQVYGYTF. The chain carries TRBV7-2 and TRBJ1-2; TRBD1 matches at 8 bases. CDR1 and CDR2 (germline): SGHTA, FQGNSA. The V and J ends lost 0 bases and 4 bases, in that order; junction bases with no gene match: 4. This CDR3 region has 15 residues. The full variable domain, completed using reference TRBV7-2 and TRBJ1-2, is GAGVSQSPSNKVTEKGKDVELRCDPISGHTALYWYRQSLGQGLEFLIYFQGNSAPDKSGLPSDRFSAERTGGSVSTLTIQRTQQEDSAVYLCASSLAMGQVYGYTFGSGTRLTVV.

This chain joins TRBV20-1 and TRBJ2-1; D is ambiguous. From germline, CDR1 is DFQATT and CDR2 SNEGSKA (reference sequence). V was trimmed by 3 bases and J by 0 bases, leaving 9 bases between them. The CDR3 length is 14 residues. CDR3 sequence reads: CSASRTRSYNEQFF. CDR3 nucleotides: TGCAGTGCTAGTCGCACCCGCTCCTACAATGAGCAGTTCTTC.

This chain uses TRBV10-3 with TRBJ2-7, with D maybe TRBD1 (5 bases). Germline assignment: CDR1 ENHRY and CDR2 SYGVKD. The V and J ends lost 2 bases and 1 base respectively, with 12 bases between them. The CDR3 is made up of 15 amino acids. The CDR3 DNA reads TGTGCCATCAGTGAGAGGTCAGGGAAATCCTACGAGCAGTACTTC. It translates to CAISERSGKSYEQYF.

The chain has TRBV12-3 or TRBV12-4 and TRBJ1-2; D gene uncertain. V was trimmed by 4 bases and J by 8 bases, leaving 14 bases between them. This CDR3 region has 13 residues. The CDR3: CASSSNGFWGYTF. Here the CDR3 DNA reads TGTGCCAGCAGTTCCAATGGGTTTTGGGGCTACACCTTC.

This clonotype was found a few times. This chain uses TRBV7-9 with TRBJ1-4; 7 nucleotides match TRBD1. V gave up 7 bases and J gave up 8 bases; unmatched junction bases: 7. Germline CDR1 and CDR2: SEHNR and FQNEAQ (reference sequence). This CDR3 has 13 residues. CDR3 sequence: CASTGGTVEKLFF. DNA for the CDR3: TGTGCCAGCACCGGGGGGACAGTAGAAAAACTGTTTTTT.